The clone carrying this T cell receptor beta chain was detected a few times. The antigen is unknown. The source of the sample is a study of T-cell memory formation after mild COVID-19. The study, taken as a whole, reports: Among contracting clones, CD4+ were mainly CM/EM and CD8+ enriched in EMRA.

TCRdb processed the 5' RACE reads anew with MiXCR; each CDR3 protein has one entry. The repertoire holds hundreds of thousands of distinct CDR3 sequences, with around 16% as singletons. CDR1 and CDR2 (germline): SQVTM, ANQGSEA. The CDR3 loop spans 13 amino acids. V lost 6 bases and J lost 4, with 14 bases in between. This rearrangement joins TRBV29-1 to TRBJ2-3; D might be TRBD1 (5 bases). Sequencing was done on a sample of PBMCs or a T cell subset sorted from them (not recorded which). This sequence originates from an adult woman who had mild COVID-19 (a few samples of this study predate the infection). Cell type and time point are not known. CDR3 DNA: TGCAGCGTCCGAGAAGGGGTTGCAGATACGCAGTATTTT. It translates to CSVREGVADTQYF.